The rows below give T cell receptor beta chains drawn from one sample of a study of blood T cell repertoires in COVID-19. Generated by immunoSEQ multiplex PCR, the TCRdb table keeps only in-frame clones and is missing some. The table includes hundreds of thousands of clones, approximately 86% detected once. The sequencing sample was made of peripheral blood. The receptors here all came from a man between 18 and 35 years old with active or convalescent COVID-19. The CDR3 runs from the conserved cysteine through the conserved F or W. Fields, in order: D gene, clone size, V gene, J gene, CDR3 protein, CDR3 DNA. A D gene is named only where the DNA matches it firmly. Clone size, where shown, is once, few, many, or a class for clones that have expanded.

.	.	TRBV5-1	TRBJ1-1	CASSLEGDEAFF	TGCGCCAGCAGCTTGGAGGGGGATGAAGCTTTCTTT
.	.	TRBV9	TRBJ1-6	CASSPSQFLSPLHF	TGTGCCAGCAGCCCCTCACAGTTTCTTTCACCCCTCCACTTT
.	.	TRBV21-1	TRBJ2-7	CASSKTGGPYEQYF	TGTGCCAGCAGCAAAACAGGGGGCCCCTACGAGCAGTACTTC
.	.	TRBV4-3	TRBJ1-3	CASSQVSGLGSSGNTIYF	TGCGCCAGCAGCCAAGTAAGCGGCCTGGGGAGCTCTGGAAACACCATATATTTT
.	.	TRBV11-2	TRBJ2-1	CASSLESSSYNEQFF	TGTGCCAGCAGCTTAGAGAGTAGCTCCTACAATGAGCAGTTCTTC
.	.	TRBV2	TRBJ2-2	CASSVFRGNTGELFF	TGTGCCAGCAGTGTTTTTCGGGGGAACACCGGGGAGCTGTTTTTT
.	.	TRBV7-8	TRBJ1-1	CASSARGGVNTEAFF	TGTGCCAGCAGCGCGAGGGGGGGTGTGAACACTGAAGCTTTCTTT
.	.	TRBV11-2	TRBJ2-5	CASKQSGWRQETQYF	TGTGCCAGCAAACAGTCCGGTTGGCGTCAAGAGACCCAGTACTTC
.	.	TRBV6-5	TRBJ1-2	CASTGAPDYGYTF	TGTGCCAGCACTGGGGCTCCCGACTATGGCTACACCTTC
TRBD1	.	TRBV5-1	TRBJ1-6	CASSPTQDRGPNSPLHF	TGCGCCAGCAGCCCAACCCAGGACAGGGGGCCAAATTCACCCCTCCACTTT
TRBD1	.	TRBV18	TRBJ2-3	CASSPPRGQGTDTQYF	TGTGCCAGCTCCCCCCCTCGGGGACAGGGCACAGATACGCAGTATTTT
TRBD1	.	TRBV5-1	TRBJ1-6	CASSPTPGQVNSPLHF	TGCGCCAGCAGCCCAACTCCGGGACAGGTGAATTCACCCCTCCACTTT
.	.	TRBV3-1/TRBV3-2	TRBJ2-7	CASSLAQGEAYEQYF	TGTGCCAGCAGCCTTGCCCAGGGGGAGGCCTACGAGCAGTACTTC
TRBD1	.	TRBV10-2	TRBJ2-7	CASSGRGTGTYEQYF	TGCGCCAGCAGTGGTCGAGGGACAGGAACCTACGAGCAGTACTTC
.	.	TRBV4-1	TRBJ1-2	CASSQQGDYGYTF	TGCGCCAGCAGCCAACAAGGGGACTATGGCTACACCTTC
.	few	TRBV19	TRBJ1-2	CASSKRDLPYGYTF	TGTGCCAGTAGTAAGCGGGACTTGCCCTATGGCTACACCTTC
.	.	TRBV6-5	TRBJ1-2	CASRTNRNYGYTF	TGTGCCAGCAGAACGAACAGAAACTATGGCTACACCTTC
.	.	TRBV20-1	TRBJ1-1	CSFPWGLGAFF	TGCAGTTTTCCCTGGGGCCTCGGTGCTTTCTTT
.	.	TRBV7-2	TRBJ2-3	CASSLVGGQDTQYF	TGTGCCAGCAGCTTAGTCGGGGGTCAAGATACGCAGTATTTT
TRBD2	.	TRBV5-4	TRBJ2-3	CASSLRGGITDTQYF	TGTGCCAGCAGCTTGCGCGGGGGGATCACAGATACGCAGTATTTT
.	.	TRBV3-1/TRBV3-2	TRBJ1-2	CASSPLLGGTGDYGYTF	TGTGCCAGCAGCCCCCTGCTGGGGGGGACTGGCGACTATGGCTACACCTTC
.	.	TRBV9	TRBJ2-2	CASSDSRGGAPGELFF	TGTGCCAGCAGCGACAGTAGGGGGGGGGCCCCCGGGGAGCTGTTTTTT
TRBD2	.	TRBV5-8	TRBJ2-7	CASSLLATYEQYF	TGTGCCAGCAGCTTACTAGCGACCTACGAGCAGTACTTC
TRBD1	.	TRBV9	TRBJ1-2	CASSVGPGGQGLGYGYTF	TGTGCCAGCAGCGTAGGCCCAGGGGGACAGGGGCTGGGGTACGGCTACACCTTC
.	.	TRBV2	TRBJ2-2	CASSGGLSNTGELFF	TGTGCCAGCAGTGGGGGACTGTCGAACACCGGGGAGCTGTTTTTT
.	.	TRBV6-5	TRBJ1-1	CASSYSRDSVEAFF	TGTGCCAGCAGTTACTCCCGGGATTCAGTTGAAGCTTTCTTT
TRBD2	.	TRBV25-1	TRBJ2-7	CASSLKVPGGSSYEQYF	TGTGCCAGCAGCTTAAAAGTTCCGGGGGGGAGCTCCTACGAGCAGTACTTC
TRBD1	.	TRBV2	TRBJ2-2	CASSGSTGGRELFF	TGTGCCAGCAGTGGCTCGACAGGGGGCCGGGAGCTGTTTTTT
TRBD1	.	TRBV7-9	TRBJ2-7	CASSVDREQYF	TGTGCCAGCAGCGTGGACAGGGAGCAGTACTTC
.	once	TRBV27	TRBJ2-1	CASSLFPGDYNEQFF	TGTGCCAGCAGTTTATTTCCAGGGGACTACAATGAGCAGTTCTTC
.	.	TRBV5-1	TRBJ1-2	CASSFKQGVDYGYTF	TGCGCCAGCAGCTTTAAACAGGGCGTCGACTATGGCTACACCTTC
TRBD1	few	TRBV2	TRBJ1-5	CASRQDRVNNQPQHF	TGTGCCAGCAGGCAGGACAGGGTTAACAATCAGCCCCAGCATTTT
TRBD1	few	TRBV5-5	TRBJ1-1	CASSLSGGNTEAFF	TGTGCCAGCAGCTTGTCAGGGGGGAACACTGAAGCTTTCTTT
TRBD1	once	TRBV2	TRBJ1-1	CASSEGRTGEAFF	TGTGCCAGCAGTGAAGGAAGGACAGGAGAAGCTTTCTTT
TRBD2	.	TRBV11-2	TRBJ2-1	CASSLGSGTNSNEQFF	TGTGCCAGCAGCTTAGGTTCCGGGACTAACTCCAATGAGCAGTTCTTC
.	.	TRBV7-9	TRBJ1-2	CASSLNENPYSGYTF	TGTGCCAGCAGCTTAAATGAGAACCCCTATTCTGGCTACACCTTC
.	.	TRBV9	TRBJ1-2	CASSPLVYPGNYGYTF	TGTGCCAGCAGCCCTTTAGTTTATCCAGGGAACTATGGCTACACCTTC
TRBD1	.	TRBV9	TRBJ1-3	CASSTPGQAAGNTIYF	TGTGCCAGCAGCACCCCGGGACAGGCCGCTGGAAACACCATATATTTT
TRBD1	.	TRBV13	TRBJ2-1	CASSLRGRAYNEQFF	TGTGCCAGCAGCCTCAGGGGGAGAGCCTACAATGAGCAGTTCTTC
TRBD1	.	TRBV5-1	TRBJ1-6	CASSSGTGNSPLHF	TGCGCCAGCAGCTCAGGGACAGGGAATTCACCCCTCCACTTT